The sequence of this T cell receptor beta chain was determined in a study of cytotoxic CD8 clonotypes in ibrutinib-treated CLL. Study in general: IGHV unmutated 17 to 18; relapsed/refractory around twelve; treatment-naive roughly 14. Recorded responses included 24 partial and 2 complete; following median approximately 68 months, approximately 15 stayed remitted and 12 progressed. Response samples were taken after a median of around 11 months on treatment, range 6 to 36. General study findings and limits: Collection times varied between progressing and sustained-remission patients.

This clone was seen a handful of times. Its antigen is not known. Measured with immunoSEQ multiplex PCR; TCRdb has only the in-frame clones, and not every one. The sample carries 250,000 to 350,000 clones, around 77% recorded once. V lost 6 bases to trimming and J lost 1 base; unmatched junction nucleotides: 5. Germline loops: CDR1 MRHNA, CDR2 SNTAGT. This CDR3 has 15 amino acids. The sequenced sample was PBMCs, obtained at disease progression, from a patient treated with ibrutinib. This clonotype was sampled from a human donor with chronic lymphocytic leukemia. This rearrangement joins TRBV6-4 to TRBJ2-3, with 9 bases identical to TRBD1. CDR3 in amino acids: CASRKDRGGTDTQYF. The CDR3 nucleotides are TGTGCCAGCAGAAAGGACAGGGGTGGCACAGATACGCAGTATTTT.